This T cell receptor beta chain stems from a study of blood T cells in healthy people across ages. With a J-beta primer mix and a sample-barcoded 5' primer, a second PCR ran roughly 6 to 11 cycles. MiXCR, run by TCRdb on the 5' RACE reads, gives a single entry per CDR3 protein. The data contain about 970,000 distinct CDR3 sequences, 51% of them seen just once; the ten biggest clones take up roughly 23%. Germline values: CDR1 MNHEY, CDR2 SVGEGT. V dropped 2 bases and J dropped 9; count of bases not matched to a gene: 14. The CDR3 spans 16 residues. The origin of this receptor is an older woman in good health. The chain employs TRBV6-2 or TRBV6-3 and TRBJ2-7; 9 nucleotides agree with TRBD2. Sequenced: blood. Here the CDR3 reads CASSYRRGLALHGQYF. CDR3 DNA sequence: TGTGCCAGCAGTTACAGGCGGGGACTAGCCTTACACGGGCAGTACTTC.